This TCR beta chain emerged from a study of T cells in Graves' hyperthyroidism and ophthalmopathy. The study, taken as a whole, reports: Most thyroid clonotypes with frequency above 0.001 were detected in blood.

To note about this clonotype: Its antigen is not identified.

Per the germline V gene, CDR1 is SNHLY and CDR2 is FYNNEI. The CDR3 spans 14 residues. V dropped 11 bases and J dropped 4; count of bases not matched to a gene: 10. RNA transcripts provided the source from which TCR beta CDR3 regions were amplified. The HTBI set primed first-round TCR CDR3 RT-PCR. TCRdb re-called the multiplex PCR reads through MiXCR, storing one row per CDR3 protein. The table shows fewer than 600,000 distinct CDR3 sequences, with 13% to 15% occurring only once. Absence of ophthalmopathy progression within 18 months defined stable Graves' hyperthyroidism. The study enrolled patients aged 18 to 65 with newly diagnosed hyperthyroidism of under 2 months' duration. Those patients with uncontrolled infection, other autoimmune disease, pregnancy or lactation were excluded.

The gene calls are TRBV2 and TRBJ2-2; 7 bases are a match to TRBD1. The TCR sequence derives from a woman aged 35 to 49 with Graves' hyperthyroidism. Sequencing input: blood. The CDR3 sequence is CAGKTGLSTGELFF. The CDR3 DNA follows: TGTGCCGGAAAGACAGGGTTGAGCACCGGGGAGCTGTTTTTT.